This T cell receptor beta chain was sequenced during a study of cytomegalovirus exposure and HLA in healthy donors. Germline CDR1 is SGHRS and CDR2 is YFSETQ. The CDR3 consists of 15 residues. Trimming shortened V by 0 bases and J by 5 bases, and 11 bases separated the two germline ends. PCR involved 60 Vbeta and 13 Jbeta primers. Sequencing was performed with immunoSEQ multiplex PCR; in TCRdb, only in-frame clones are kept and a portion is missing. This table holds roughly 71,000 clones, almost 80% found once. Sequencing was carried out using PBMCs. J is TRBJ1-4 and V is TRBV5-1; D is undetermined. This clonotype originated in a girl aged 5 to 17 in good health and CMV-seropositive. CDR3 nucleotide sequence: TGCGCCAGCAGCTTGGCCTTCGAGGCGAATGAAAAACTGTTTTTT. The encoded protein is CASSLAFEANEKLFF.